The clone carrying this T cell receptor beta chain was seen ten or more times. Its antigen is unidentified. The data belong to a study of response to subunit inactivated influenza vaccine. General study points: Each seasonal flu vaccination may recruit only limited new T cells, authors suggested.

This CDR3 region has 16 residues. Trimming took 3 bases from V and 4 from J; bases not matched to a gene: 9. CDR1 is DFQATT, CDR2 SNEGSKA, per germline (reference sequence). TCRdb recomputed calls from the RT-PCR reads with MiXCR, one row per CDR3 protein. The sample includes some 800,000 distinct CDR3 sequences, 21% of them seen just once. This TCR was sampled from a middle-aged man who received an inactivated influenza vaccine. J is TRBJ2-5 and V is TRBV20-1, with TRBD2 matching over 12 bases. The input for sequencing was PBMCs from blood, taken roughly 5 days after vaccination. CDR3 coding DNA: TGCAGTGCTAGTCCGGGACTAGCGGGTGTTGCAGAGACCCAGTACTTC. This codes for CSASPGLAGVAETQYF.